This T cell receptor (beta chain) was observed in a study of blood T cell repertoires in COVID-19. The CDR3 has 13 residues. CDR1 and CDR2 from the germline V gene are ENHRY and SYGVKD. V was trimmed by 7 bases and J by 7 bases, leaving 16 bases between them. Sequencing was performed with immunoSEQ multiplex PCR; in TCRdb, only in-frame clones are kept and a portion is missing. The table shows 150,000 to 200,000 clones, with approximately 93% occurring only once. J is TRBJ1-2 and V is TRBV10-3; D perhaps matches TRBD1 (6 bases). Sequenced: peripheral blood. The clonotype was recovered from a woman in her sixties with COVID-19, enrolled during active disease. Written as DNA, the CDR3 is TGTGCCATCAAGAATGAGGGGGTTGGTGGCTACACCTTC. It encodes CAIKNEGVGGYTF.